This T cell receptor (beta chain) was sequenced for a study of cytomegalovirus exposure and HLA in healthy donors. The study, taken as a whole, reports: Another analysis was done later, and it associated 16,951 TCR beta sequences with HLA alleles at 0.05 false discovery rate. Data from an earlier analysis indicated that most TCR beta V segments were productive either about 87% or about 30% of the time. Reports indicated that the classifier achieved high specificity and sensitivity in diagnosing cytomegalovirus status.

Remarks on this clone: Its cognate antigen is unknown.

Germline CDR1 and CDR2: WNHNN and SYGVQD (reference sequence). V was pared by 5 bases and J by 3 bases, with 6 bases of the junction left unmatched. The CDR3 has 16 residues. Vbeta (60) and Jbeta (13) primers were used in the PCR. The data were produced by immunoSEQ multiplex PCR, yet TCRdb's version contains in-frame clones alone and is incomplete. This table holds roughly 110,000 clones, roughly 82% found once. This sequence joins TRBV10-1 and TRBJ2-3; 12 bases line up with TRBD1. The sequence derives from a young man in good health and CMV-seropositive. Sequencing was done on a sample of PBMCs. CDR3 nucleotides: TGCGCCAGCAGTAAACCGGGACAGGGGGCAACAGATACGCAGTATTTT. Translated: CASSKPGQGATDTQYF.